This is a list of T cell receptor beta chains from one sample in a study of OX40 agonist ivuxolimab in advanced cancers. Method: immunoSEQ multiplex PCR; TCRdb's copy keeps in-frame clones and lacks some. Of some 86,000 clones in the sample, about 94% were seen once. The sample was CD4+ or CD8+ T cells sorted from blood, taken in a trial of the OX40 agonist ivuxolimab. These receptors were obtained from an adult with an advanced solid tumor such as melanoma, head and neck, liver or kidney cancer. Both conserved end residues are part of each CDR3. D genes are given only for firm matches. Clone size, where shown, is once, few, many, or a class for clones that have expanded.

.	15	.	TRBV27	TRBJ1-6	CASSLRGFGDSPLHF	TGTGCCAGCAGTTTGAGGGGGTTCGGGGATTCACCCCTCCACTTT
.	14	TRBD2	TRBV13	TRBJ2-7	CASSARGGAYEQYF	TGTGCCAGCAGCGCTCGGGGAGGGGCCTACGAGCAGTACTTC
.	16	.	TRBV6-6	TRBJ2-5	CASLNREGGGRATQYF	TGTGCCAGCCTGAACAGGGAAGGGGGTGGAAGGGCGACCCAGTACTTC
.	13	.	TRBV27	TRBJ2-7	CASSLGFPYEQYF	TGTGCCAGCAGTTTAGGGTTCCCTTACGAGCAGTACTTC
.	15	.	TRBV6-4	TRBJ2-1	CASSTSARGSNEQFF	TGTGCCAGCAGTACCTCGGCCAGGGGAAGCAATGAGCAGTTCTTC
.	14	.	TRBV18	TRBJ2-1	CASSPPIRSDEQFF	TGTGCCAGCTCACCCCCTATTCGTAGCGATGAGCAGTTCTTC
.	15	TRBD2	TRBV7-9	TRBJ2-5	CASSLGPSGQETQYF	TGTGCCAGCAGCTTAGGACCTAGCGGACAAGAGACCCAGTACTTC
.	12	.	TRBV30	TRBJ1-2	CAWKLGIYGYTF	TGTGCCTGGAAGCTGGGGATCTATGGCTACACCTTC
.	14	.	TRBV4-1	TRBJ2-2	CASSYSRGTGELFF	TGCGCCAGCAGCTATTCTAGGGGCACCGGGGAGCTGTTTTTT
.	15	.	TRBV4-1	TRBJ2-1	CASSQEGLGGNEQFF	TGCGCCAGCAGCCAAGAGGGGCTAGGGGGCAATGAGCAGTTCTTC
few	15	TRBD1	TRBV6-4	TRBJ1-1	CASSETGQGNTEAFF	TGTGCCAGCAGTGAAACCGGACAGGGTAACACTGAAGCTTTCTTT
.	18	TRBD2	TRBV9	TRBJ2-3	CASSASVLAGGLADTQYF	TGTGCCAGCAGCGCCTCGGTGTTAGCGGGAGGTCTTGCAGATACGCAGTATTTT
.	15	TRBD2	TRBV7-9	TRBJ2-1	CASSLSGGYYNEQFF	TGTGCCAGCAGCCTTAGCGGGGGGTACTACAATGAGCAGTTCTTC